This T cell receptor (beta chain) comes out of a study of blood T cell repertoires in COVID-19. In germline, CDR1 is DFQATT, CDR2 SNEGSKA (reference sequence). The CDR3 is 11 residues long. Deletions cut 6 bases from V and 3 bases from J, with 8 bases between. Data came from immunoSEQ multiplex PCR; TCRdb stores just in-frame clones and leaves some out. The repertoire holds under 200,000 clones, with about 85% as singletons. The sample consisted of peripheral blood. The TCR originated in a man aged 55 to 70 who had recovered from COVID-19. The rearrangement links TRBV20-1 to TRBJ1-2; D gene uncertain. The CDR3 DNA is TGCAGTGCCCGTCTAGACTATGGCTACACCTTC. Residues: CSARLDYGYTF.